These 22 T cell receptor beta chains came from one sample sequenced in a study of T cells in Graves' hyperthyroidism and ophthalmopathy. There were TCR beta CDR3 regions amplified from RNA transcripts. The TCR CDR3 first-round RT-PCR relied on the HTBI primer set. TCRdb passed the multiplex PCR reads through MiXCR, listing each CDR3 protein once. The sample has hundreds of thousands of distinct CDR3 sequences, roughly a quarter seen once; the top ten hold about 11%. Sample: blood. The source of these receptors is a woman in her 30s with Graves' ophthalmopathy.

This clonotype was seen a handful of times. The chain carries TRBV27 and TRBJ1-2; 8 positions match TRBD1. Germline loops: CDR1 MNHEY, CDR2 SMNVEV (reference sequence). This CDR3 comprises 15 residues. Trimming took 10 bases from V and 3 from J; bases not matched to a gene: 13. The CDR3 region is CATGGAGGNDYGYTF. The CDR3 DNA sequence: TGTGCCACGGGTGGGGCAGGGGGCAATGACTATGGCTACACCTTC.

A note on this clonotype: Since a much larger clone is just one base distant, this may be a read error. The chain couples TRBV12-3 or TRBV12-4 to TRBJ2-7; 10 bases align to TRBD2. Trimming removed 5 bases from V and 2 bases from J; junction bases left unmatched: 6. The CDR3 has 15 residues. The CDR3 nucleotides are TGTGCCAGCAGTCCCCTACTAGCGGGAACCTACGAGCAGTACTTC. It yields the protein CASSPLLAGTYEQYF.

V usage is TRBV7-3 and J usage is TRBJ2-5; tentatively, D is TRBD1 (5 bases). The germline V gene has CDR1 SGHTA and CDR2 FQGTGA. Trimming took 4 bases from V and 6 from J, leaving 15 bases between them. The CDR3 contains 14 residues. The CDR3: CASSSVRVRKTQYF. CDR3 coding DNA: TGTGCCAGCAGCTCCGTCAGGGTACGGAAGACCCAGTACTTC. Supplemented by reference TRBV7-3 and TRBJ2-5, the full variable domain reads GAGVSQTPSNKVTEKGKYVELRCDPISGHTALYWYRQSLGQGPEFLIYFQGTGAADDSGLPNDRFFAVRPEGSVSTLKIQRTERGDSAVYLCASSSVRVRKTQYFGPGTRLLVL.

This chain joins TRBV6-1 and TRBJ1-1, with TRBD1 identical over 7 bases. This CDR3 region has 16 residues. Germline lookup yields CDR1 MNHNS and CDR2 SASEGT. Germline trimming cut 7 bases from V and 4 bases from J; bases unmatched to any gene: 15. The DNA of the CDR3 is TGTGCCAGCACCAACCCTGGGGGGGGACAGCGCACTGAAGCTTTCTTT. This translates into CASTNPGGGQRTEAFF.

Remarks on this clonotype: This may come from a read error, since a much larger clone is one base off. The chain is built from TRBV29-1 and TRBJ1-3, with D uncertain. Deletions cut 7 bases from V and 2 bases from J, with 12 bases between. Looked up from germline, CDR1 is SQVTM and CDR2 is ANQGSEA. This CDR3 is 13 amino acids long. CDR3 sequence (DNA): TGCAGCGCCCGGGCCAGTCCTGGAAACACCATATATTTT. Translating gives CSARASPGNTIYF.

This clonotype has a handful of counts. V gene TRBV7-9 combines with J gene TRBJ1-2; D gene uncertain. Per the germline V gene, CDR1 is SEHNR and CDR2 is FQNEAQ (reference sequence). The CDR3 has 14 residues. V was shortened by 0 bases and J by 4 bases, with 9 bases between the two germline ends. In DNA form, the CDR3 reads TGTGCCAGCAGCTTAGCGCTGGGTTCCTATGGCTACACCTTC. As protein: CASSLALGSYGYTF.

The J gene is TRBJ1-2, the V gene TRBV15; TRBD1 matches 11 bases. Germline CDR1 and CDR2: LNHNV and YYDKDF (reference sequence). The ends lost 9 bases at V and 4 bases at J; junction bases unmatched: 7. The CDR3 has 14 residues. The CDR3 nucleotides read TGTGCCACGACCCGGGACAGGGGGATCTATGGCTACACCTTC. Translation gives CATTRDRGIYGYTF.

The rearrangement joins TRBV20-1 to TRBJ2-5; 7 nucleotides align to TRBD1. The trim removed 6 bases at V and 5 bases at J, leaving 9 bases unmatched. The CDR3 runs to 13 residues. Germline V gives CDR1 DFQATT, CDR2 SNEGSKA (reference sequence). This CDR3 is CSAPPTGRETQYF. The CDR3 DNA sequence: TGCAGTGCCCCCCCGACAGGGCGGGAGACCCAGTACTTC.

In its sample, this clonotype was seen many times. J is TRBJ2-5 and V is TRBV7-2; tentatively, D is TRBD1 (5 bases). Trimming shortened V by 6 bases and J by 1 base, and 15 bases separated the two germline ends. Germline loops: CDR1 SGHTA, CDR2 FQGNSA. CDR3 length: 15 residues. The CDR3 here is CASSFGHGPQETQYF. The DNA of the CDR3 is TGTGCCAGCAGTTTCGGACACGGACCCCAAGAGACCCAGTACTTC.

This clonotype was detected a few times. The CDR3 DNA follows: TGTGCCAGCCCTCTTACAGGCGCGGAGACCCAGTACTTC. Encoded protein: CASPLTGAETQYF. The chain uses TRBV2 and TRBJ2-5; possible D gene TRBD1, 5 bases. Germline values: CDR1 SNHLY, CDR2 FYNNEI. This CDR3 is 13 amino acids long. V shed 8 bases and J shed 5 bases, with 15 bases lying between them.

The table lists this clonotype with a few counts. The CDR3 region has the DNA TGTGCCAGCAGCTTAATGGGGGCGGGATACGAGCAGTACTTC. Its protein product is CASSLMGAGYEQYF. J is TRBJ2-7 and V is TRBV7-3, with D perhaps assigned TRBD1 or TRBD2 (6 bases each). The CDR3 is 14 residues long. CDR1 SGHTA and CDR2 FQGTGA come from the germline V gene. Trimming took 1 base from V and 4 from J, leaving 11 bases between them.

This clonotype was recorded many times. The J gene is TRBJ1-2, the V gene TRBV18; tentative D call: TRBD1 (5 bases). Germline assignment: CDR1 KGHSH and CDR2 LQKENI. Between the trimmed V and J ends, which lost 3 bases and 6 bases, there was a span of 14 bases. This CDR3 spans 14 amino acids. CDR3 in DNA: TGTGCCAGCTCACCGACCGGGGGAAGGGATGGCTACACCTTC. It codes for CASSPTGGRDGYTF.

As for this clonotype: One base away lies a much larger clone, so this may be a sequencing read error. The chain links TRBV6-2 or TRBV6-3 to TRBJ2-7; D ambiguous. Deletions cut 4 bases from V and 3 bases from J, with 7 bases between. This CDR3 is 12 amino acids long. CDR1 MNHEY and CDR2 SVGEGT come from the germline V gene. CDR3 nucleotide sequence: TGTGCCAGCAGTTGGGAAAACTACGAGCAGTACTTC. Translated, it gives CASSWENYEQYF.

The sample holds many counts of this clonotype. V usage is TRBV7-2 and J usage is TRBJ1-2; 8 nucleotides agree with TRBD1. Germline CDR1 and CDR2: SGHTA and FQGNSA. V gave up 4 bases and J gave up 7 bases; unmatched junction bases: 11. This CDR3 has 15 amino acids. Here the CDR3 reads CASSSRPTGDSGYTF. DNA of the CDR3: TGTGCCAGCAGCTCGAGACCGACAGGGGATAGTGGCTACACCTTC. The complete variable domain, with remaining parts taken from reference TRBV7-2 and TRBJ1-2, reads GAGVSQSPSNKVTEKGKDVELRCDPISGHTALYWYRQSLGQGLEFLIYFQGNSAPDKSGLPSDRFSAERTGGSVSTLTIQRTQQEDSAVYLCASSSRPTGDSGYTFGSGTRLTVV.

At least ten counts were recorded for this clonotype. V is TRBV20-1 and J is TRBJ1-1; D is unresolved. This CDR3 region has 11 residues. Per the germline V gene, CDR1 is DFQATT and CDR2 is SNEGSKA (reference sequence). The CDR3 nucleotides read TGCGGCCAGAAGGGGAACACTGAAGCTTTCTTT. Its translation is CGQKGNTEAFF.

The sample holds many counts of this clonotype. The rearrangement links TRBV29-1 to TRBJ1-2, with 9 nucleotides matching TRBD1. This CDR3 comprises 11 residues. The V gene's germline CDR1 is SQVTM and CDR2 ANQGSEA. The CDR3 coding sequence is TGCACCATCGGGACAGGGAATGGCTACACCTTC. This gives the protein CTIGTGNGYTF.

This clonotype was detected many times. The CDR3 spells CASSNGGAGRETQYF. The CDR3 nucleotides are TGTGCCAGCTCAAACGGGGGGGCCGGTCGAGAGACCCAGTACTTC. The chain couples TRBV18 to TRBJ2-5, with 8 bases lining up with TRBD2. The CDR3 covers 15 residues. Trimming at V came to 5 bases and at J to 4 bases, leaving 9 bases not matched to a gene. The germline gives CDR1 KGHSH, CDR2 LQKENI.

This clonotype was detected many times. The chain is built from TRBV12-5 and TRBJ2-2, with 11 bases that match TRBD2. The CDR3 is 21 residues long. Trimming at V came to 2 bases and at J to 6 bases, leaving 20 bases not matched to a gene. Looked up from germline, CDR1 is LGHNT and CDR2 is FRNRAP. The CDR3 loop reads CASGLSRDIAGGLKFAGELFF. The CDR3 coding sequence is TGTGCTAGTGGTTTGTCACGGGACATAGCGGGGGGGCTCAAATTCGCCGGGGAGCTGTTTTTT. The full variable domain, completed using reference TRBV12-5 and TRBJ2-2, is DARVTQTPRHKVTEMGQEVTMRCQPILGHNTVFWYRQTMMQGLELLAYFRNRAPLDDSGMPKDRFSAEMPDATLATLKIQPSEPRDSAVYFCASGLSRDIAGGLKFAGELFFGEGSRLTVL.

At least ten counts were recorded for this clonotype. V usage is TRBV29-1 and J usage is TRBJ1-2; the D is unclear. CDR3 length: 11 residues. V lost 6 bases, J lost 8 bases, and 13 bases lay in between. CDR1 and CDR2 from the germline V gene are SQVTM and ANQGSEA. This chain's CDR3 is CSVVAVAGYTF. For the CDR3, the DNA is TGCAGCGTCGTAGCGGTGGCCGGCTACACCTTC.

V and J are TRBV12-3 or TRBV12-4 and TRBJ2-2; a weak D match, TRBD1 (5 bases). V was shortened by 3 bases and J by 3 bases, with 11 bases between the two germline ends. The length of the CDR3 is 15 residues. The CDR3: CASSFPRDDTGELFF. The CDR3 DNA follows: TGTGCCAGCAGTTTCCCCAGGGATGACACCGGGGAGCTGTTTTTT.

The chain links TRBV5-5 to TRBJ2-7, with 7 nucleotides matching TRBD1. The CDR3 contains 15 residues. Germline V gene data show CDR1 as SGHKS and CDR2 as YYEKEE (reference sequence). Trimming removed 3 bases from V and 2 bases from J; junction bases left unmatched: 8. As DNA, the CDR3 is TGTGCCAGCAGCTCAGGACAGGTGAAGGCCTACGAGCAGTACTTC. Its protein is CASSSGQVKAYEQYF.

This clonotype was detected many times. This rearrangement joins TRBV6-2 or TRBV6-3 to TRBJ1-2; 8 nucleotides line up with TRBD1. CDR1 is MNHEY, CDR2 SVGEGT, per germline. The CDR3 loop spans 15 amino acids. Trimming at V came to 8 bases and at J to 4 bases, leaving 12 bases not matched to a gene. The CDR3 region has the DNA TGTGCCAGCGTTACAACCGGACAGGGACTCTATGGCTACACCTTC. Translating gives CASVTTGQGLYGYTF.